What follows are 18 T cell receptor beta chains derived from one specimen sequenced in a study of T-cell reconstitution after alpha-beta-depleted transplantation in children. It was with unique molecular identifiers that the TCRbeta library was prepared. TCRdb re-called the PCR reads with MiXCR, one entry per CDR3 protein. The table records 750,000 to 950,000 distinct CDR3 sequences, about 15% of them present only once. The source was PBMCs, mostly from graft donor cells, collected 360 days after TCRalphabeta/CD19-depleted stem cell transplant. The receptor set was obtained from a male patient under 18 who had a stem cell transplant for acute lymphoblastic leukemia, so the T cells may come from the graft donor.

This rearrangement joins TRBV6-5 to TRBJ2-7, with 7 bases fitting TRBD2. V shed 6 bases, J shed 4 bases, and the junction held 9 bases outside the gene matches. Germline lookup yields CDR1 MNHEY and CDR2 SVGAGI. The CDR3 runs 14 residues. The CDR3 region is CASSYGLGTYEQYF. CDR3 DNA: TGTGCCAGCAGCTACGGACTAGGGACGTACGAGCAGTACTTC.

This clonotype occurred a few times. The chain combines TRBV15 with TRBJ2-7; 7 positions match TRBD1. From germline, CDR1 is LNHNV and CDR2 YYDKDF (reference sequence). The V segment lost 1 base and the J segment 0 bases; nucleotides outside the gene matches: 3. This CDR3 has 15 amino acids. The CDR3 loop is CATSRAGTASYEQYF. CDR3 in DNA: TGTGCCACCAGCAGAGCCGGGACAGCCTCCTACGAGCAGTACTTC.

This clonotype was detected many times. The chain is built from TRBV10-2 and TRBJ2-3; 8 positions agree with TRBD2. Looked up from germline, CDR1 is WSHSY and CDR2 is SAAADI. V lost 6 bases to trimming and J lost 3 bases; unmatched junction nucleotides: 8. This CDR3 comprises 15 residues. Here the CDR3 reads CASRVSGSRTDTQYF. CDR3 in DNA: TGCGCCAGCAGAGTAAGCGGGAGTAGGACAGATACGCAGTATTTT.

V is TRBV12-3 or TRBV12-4 and J is TRBJ2-1; D may match TRBD1 or TRBD2 (5 bases each). There are 13 residues in the CDR3. The germline V and J ends were trimmed by 10 bases and 6 bases, with 16 bases remaining between them. The CDR3 bases are TGTGCCACCTGCTCGGGGCTGTCCAATGAGCAGTTCTTC. Amino acids: CATCSGLSNEQFF.

The chain carries TRBV5-1 and TRBJ2-7; 16 bases fit TRBD2. The trim removed 0 bases at V and 3 bases at J, leaving 9 bases unmatched. This CDR3 spans 19 amino acids. CDR1 and CDR2 from the germline V gene are SGHRS and YFSETQ. CDR3 protein: CASSLALGLAGGKRYEQYF. CDR3 in DNA: TGCGCCAGCAGCTTGGCCTTGGGACTAGCGGGAGGGAAACGCTACGAGCAGTACTTC.

V and J are TRBV10-2 and TRBJ2-5; possibly TRBD2 for D (7 bases). Trimming cost V 4 bases and J 3 bases, with 15 bases left between them. The CDR3 is 15 residues long. Looked up from germline, CDR1 is WSHSY and CDR2 is SAAADI. The CDR3 sequence: CASSAYRAGEETQYF. CDR3 nucleotides: TGCGCCAGCAGTGCTTACAGGGCGGGAGAAGAGACCCAGTACTTC.

This rearrangement joins TRBV9 to TRBJ2-3; D call uncertain. CDR3 length: 17 residues. V lost 3 bases and J lost 4, with 21 bases in between. Germline V lookup: CDR1 SGDLS, CDR2 YYNGEE. The CDR3 here is CASSAWSGKGVADTQYF. In DNA, the CDR3 is TGTGCCAGCAGCGCCTGGAGTGGGAAAGGAGTGGCAGATACGCAGTATTTT.

This clonotype came up a few times. The chain recombines TRBV27 with TRBJ2-1, with D possibly matching TRBD1 (6 bases). Germline-derived CDR1 and CDR2 are MNHEY and SMNVEV (reference sequence). V shed 4 bases and J shed 5 bases, with 15 bases lying between them. The CDR3 consists of 15 residues. The CDR3 region is CASSYEGDLNNEQFF. CDR3 DNA sequence: TGTGCCAGCAGTTATGAGGGGGACCTGAACAATGAGCAGTTCTTC.

This clonotype was recorded many times. This chain links TRBV29-1 with TRBJ2-1; TRBD1 is a possible D gene (5 bases). This CDR3 is 12 amino acids long. Trimming took 7 bases from V and 6 from J, leaving 13 bases between them. Germline lookup yields CDR1 SQVTM and CDR2 ANQGSEA. The CDR3 DNA reads as TGCAGCGCCCGTTTAGGGGCCAATGAGCAGTTCTTC. Translating gives CSARLGANEQFF.

This clonotype was found a few times. This chain uses TRBV19 with TRBJ2-7; D uncertain. Germline assignment: CDR1 LNHDA and CDR2 SQIVND (reference sequence). V was shortened by 2 bases and J by 5 bases, with 13 bases between the two germline ends. The CDR3 loop spans 14 amino acids. CDR3 sequence reads: CASSIRPTENEQYF. CDR3 sequence (DNA): TGTGCCAGTAGTATAAGGCCGACCGAGAACGAGCAGTACTTC. The full variable domain, with the rest looked up from reference TRBV19 and TRBJ2-7, is DGGITQSPKYLFRKEGQNVTLSCEQNLNHDAMYWYRQDPGQGLRLIYYSQIVNDFQKGDIAEGYSVSREKKESFPLTVTSAQKNPTAFYLCASSIRPTENEQYFGPGTRLTVT.

This clonotype was detected only a few times. This sequence joins TRBV4-1 and TRBJ2-2, with TRBD2 matching over 7 bases. The V gene's germline CDR1 is MGHRA and CDR2 YSYEKL. The junction had 7 bases not matched to a gene; V was cut back by 2 bases and J by 4 bases. The CDR3 runs 16 residues. This CDR3 reads CASSQLGLVPTGELFF. In nucleotides, the CDR3 is TGCGCCAGCAGCCAACTAGGACTAGTCCCCACCGGGGAGCTGTTTTTT.

The sample holds one count of this clonotype. The missing conserved phenylalanine or tryptophan at the end of this CDR3 makes a read error likely. The chain joins TRBV7-2 to TRBJ2-3, with TRBD2 matching over 7 bases. From germline, CDR1 is SGHTA and CDR2 FQGNSA. Losses at the gene ends were 5 bases for V and 5 bases for J; bases not matched to a gene: 13. The CDR3 is made up of 16 amino acids. The CDR3 loop is CASSQERDPRGDTQYL. The CDR3 bases are TGTGCCAGCAGCCAAGAGCGGGACCCTCGGGGAGATACGCAGTATCTT.

There are a few counts of this clonotype. V and J are TRBV7-8 and TRBJ1-4; D may be TRBD1 (5 bases). The germline CDR1 and CDR2 sequences are SGHVS and FQNEAQ. There are 16 residues in the CDR3. Deletions cut 5 bases from V and 4 bases from J, with 17 bases between. CDR3: CASSPFGGTYNEKLFF. DNA for the CDR3: TGTGCCAGCAGCCCATTCGGGGGGACCTATAATGAAAAACTGTTTTTT.

This clonotype was seen a handful of times. The chain uses TRBV5-1 and TRBJ1-4; no firm D call. CDR1 SGHRS and CDR2 YFSETQ come from the germline V gene. The V gene lost 5 bases and the J gene lost 8 bases, with 10 bases spanning the gap. CDR3 size: 12 residues. CDR3 nucleotide sequence: TGCGCCAGCAGTTATGAAGGGGAAAAACTGTTTTTT. This codes for CASSYEGEKLFF.

This sequence joins TRBV12-3 or TRBV12-4 and TRBJ1-5, with D perhaps TRBD1 (5 bases). V was clipped by 4 bases and J by 4 bases, with 14 bases between them. The CDR3 has 15 amino acids. The CDR3 DNA reads TGTGCCAGCAGTTGGGACGGGGAGATAAATCAGCCCCAGCATTTT. This gives the protein CASSWDGEINQPQHF.

This clonotype has a handful of counts. This chain joins TRBV5-5 and TRBJ2-7; TRBD1 might be the D (5 bases). V was clipped by 2 bases and J by 0 bases, with 12 bases between them. This CDR3 comprises 15 residues. Germline CDR1 and CDR2: SGHKS and YYEKEE (reference sequence). CDR3 sequence: CASSFLGPYSYEQYF. CDR3 sequence (DNA): TGTGCCAGCAGCTTTCTGGGGCCCTACTCCTACGAGCAGTACTTC.

This clonotype has a handful of counts. V is TRBV29-1 and J is TRBJ2-3; D remains ambiguous. V lost 4 bases and J 3 bases, leaving 14 bases between the germline ends. CDR1 is SQVTM, CDR2 ANQGSEA, per germline. The CDR3 is 14 amino acids. The CDR3 nucleotides read TGCAGCGTTGCCGAATACATCGAAACAGATACGCAGTATTTT. It codes for CSVAEYIETDTQYF.

V gene TRBV11-2 combines with J gene TRBJ2-7; perhaps TRBD1 as D (6 bases). Germline assignment: CDR1 SGHAT and CDR2 FQNNGV. With 0 bases removed from V and 2 bases from J, the gap between germline ends came to 8 bases. The CDR3 contains 14 residues. The DNA for the CDR3 is TGTGCCAGCAGCTTAGACGCAGGGGCCTACGAGCAGTACTTC. Encoded protein: CASSLDAGAYEQYF. Based on the CDR3 plus reference TRBV11-2 and TRBJ2-7, the full variable domain is EAGVAQSPRYKIIEKRQSVAFWCNPISGHATLYWYQQILGQGPKLLIQFQNNGVVDDSQLPKDRFSAERLKGVDSTLKIQPAKLEDSAVYLCASSLDAGAYEQYFGPGTRLTVT.